The 24 T cell receptor beta chains given below trace back to one sample, sequenced in a study of CD8 T cells in ankylosing spondylitis. MiXCR, applied by TCRdb to the 5' RACE reads, yields one record per CDR3 protein. This sample yields more than 150,000 distinct CDR3 sequences, of which roughly 11% are seen a single time; 25% to 35% belongs to the top ten. Material for sequencing was blood, either unsorted or a sorted T cell fraction (not recorded which). The receptors here all came from a male donor with ankylosing spondylitis or in good health (not recorded which).

This clonotype was picked up a small number of times. The rearrangement links TRBV9 to TRBJ2-2; D is perhaps TRBD1 (6 bases). Trimming cost V 4 bases and J 15 bases, with 19 bases left between them. CDR3 length: 13 residues. Germline V gene sequence: CDR1 SGDLS, CDR2 YYNGEE. CDR3 protein: CASSPQGDTKVFF. CDR3 nucleotide sequence: TGTGCCAGCAGCCCCCAAGGGGACACTAAGGTGTTTTTT.

The chain joins TRBV24-1 to TRBJ2-7; 10 nucleotides line up with TRBD1. Germline CDR1 is KGHDR and CDR2 is SFDVKD. J was trimmed by 6 bases and V by 8 bases; bases with no gene match: 6. This CDR3 has 13 amino acids. The CDR3 reads CATNVGQGGEQYF. The DNA of the CDR3 is TGTGCCACCAACGTAGGACAGGGGGGCGAGCAGTACTTC.

This clonotype was counted at least ten times. CDR3 in amino acids: CSVDPTAGTGSGYTF. The CDR3 coding sequence is TGCAGCGTTGATCCCACCGCCGGGACAGGGTCTGGCTACACCTTC. The chain links TRBV29-1 to TRBJ1-2, with 9 bases identical to TRBD1. The germline V gene has CDR1 SQVTM and CDR2 ANQGSEA. This CDR3 has 15 amino acids. Trimming took 3 bases from V and 7 from J; bases not matched to a gene: 12.

This clonotype has just a few counts. The chain recombines TRBV11-3 with TRBJ1-1; no firm D call. Trimming cost V 3 bases and J 11 bases, with 13 bases left between them. Germline V CDR1 and CDR2: SGHNT, YENEEA. The CDR3 consists of 12 residues. Here the CDR3 reads CASSLGKNTAFF. In DNA form, the CDR3 reads TGTGCCAGCAGCTTGGGTAAGAATACGGCTTTCTTT.

There are many counts of this clonotype. This chain joins TRBV28 and TRBJ1-4; 10 nucleotides line up with TRBD1. Trimming at V came to 5 bases and at J to 7 bases, leaving 7 bases not matched to a gene. This CDR3 has 15 amino acids. CDR1 MDHEN and CDR2 SYDVKM come from the germline V gene. The CDR3 spells CASSVPGQGLEKLFF. The CDR3 DNA is TGTGCCAGCAGTGTTCCGGGACAGGGGCTTGAAAAACTGTTTTTT.

The gene calls are TRBV5-1 and TRBJ2-2; 9 nucleotides match TRBD2. Germline V gene lookup returns CDR1 SGHRS and CDR2 YFSETQ. J was trimmed by 2 bases and V by 5 bases; bases with no gene match: 7. The CDR3 loop spans 16 amino acids. The CDR3 DNA reads as TGCGCCAGCAGAGCGGTGACTAGCGGTAACACCGGGGAGCTGTTTTTT. Translation gives CASRAVTSGNTGELFF. The full variable domain, rest sourced from reference TRBV5-1 and TRBJ2-2, is KAGVTQTPRYLIKTRGQQVTLSCSPISGHRSVSWYQQTPGQGLQFLFEYFSETQRNKGNFPGRFSGRQFSNSRSEMNVSTLELGDSALYLCASRAVTSGNTGELFFGEGSRLTVL.

This clonotype was observed at least ten times. V gene TRBV10-3 combines with J gene TRBJ2-1; D is ambiguous. The V end lost 0 bases, the J end lost 8 bases, and 2 bases lay between the germline ends. Germline V CDR1 and CDR2: ENHRY, SYGVKD. This CDR3 is 11 amino acids long. CDR3 sequence reads: CAISESDEQFF. Written as DNA, the CDR3 is TGTGCCATCAGTGAGTCCGATGAGCAGTTCTTC.

The chain has TRBV28 and TRBJ2-7; 7 bases fit TRBD2. V dropped 7 bases and J dropped 4; count of bases not matched to a gene: 7. Germline V gene lookup returns CDR1 MDHEN and CDR2 SYDVKM. The CDR3 covers 13 residues. Written as DNA, the CDR3 is TGTGCCAGCAACTTGGGGGGGGGTTACGAGCAGTACTTC. As protein: CASNLGGGYEQYF.

This clonotype was observed many times. This chain uses TRBV7-2 with TRBJ2-3; 9 nucleotides agree with TRBD2. The length of the CDR3 is 14 residues. J gave up 3 bases and V 5 bases, and 3 bases lay outside the gene matches. Germline CDR1 is SGHTA and CDR2 is FQGNSA. The CDR3: CASSPGLATDTQYF. The CDR3 nucleotides are TGTGCCAGCAGCCCCGGACTAGCGACAGATACGCAGTATTTT.

This clonotype was seen many times. The chain has TRBV7-6 and TRBJ1-1; D unclear. The CDR3 is 13 residues long. V lost 5 bases and J lost 0, with 7 bases in between. CDR1 and CDR2 from the germline V gene are SGHVS and FNYEAQ. The CDR3 protein is CASSGHLNTEAFF. CDR3 coding DNA: TGTGCCAGCAGCGGGCACCTGAACACTGAAGCTTTCTTT.

This clonotype was seen ten or more times. V is TRBV20-1 and J is TRBJ2-1, with 7 bases identical to TRBD1. This CDR3 is 15 amino acids long. The V and J ends lost 1 base and 10 bases, in that order; junction bases with no gene match: 13. Germline lookup yields CDR1 DFQATT and CDR2 SNEGSKA (reference sequence). As DNA, the CDR3 is TGCAGTGCTAGAGGTGGGACAGTGTTGGGCGGAGAGCAGTTCTTC. Protein sequence: CSARGGTVLGGEQFF.

The CDR3 DNA follows: TGTGCCAGCTCACCCGTCTTCGGGGTCCTCTCCTACAATGAGCAGTTCTTC. Encoded protein: CASSPVFGVLSYNEQFF. V usage is TRBV18 and J usage is TRBJ2-1; the D gene is possibly TRBD2 (5 bases). The CDR3 consists of 17 residues. Trimming shortened V by 3 bases and J by 0 bases, and 15 bases separated the two germline ends. From germline, CDR1 is KGHSH and CDR2 LQKENI. Together with reference TRBV18 and TRBJ2-1, the CDR3 gives the full variable domain: NAGVMQNPRHLVRRRGQEARLRCSPMKGHSHVYWYRQLPEEGLKFMVYLQKENIIDESGMPKERFSAEFPKEGPSILRIQQVVRGDSAAYFCASSPVFGVLSYNEQFFGPGTRLTVL.

The V gene is TRBV29-1, the J gene TRBJ1-5; TRBD1 is a possible D gene (6 bases). With 4 bases removed from V and 5 bases from J, the gap between germline ends came to 9 bases. Germline CDR1 and CDR2: SQVTM and ANQGSEA. The CDR3 is 12 residues long. This CDR3 is CSVGGGDQPQHF. The CDR3 DNA follows: TGCAGCGTTGGTGGGGGCGATCAGCCCCAGCATTTT.

This clonotype appeared many times. The V call is TRBV10-1, the J call TRBJ2-5; possibly TRBD1 for D (6 bases). This CDR3 region has 14 residues. Trimming removed 6 bases at V and 7 bases at J, with 18 bases between. CDR1 is WNHNN and CDR2 is SYGVQD in the germline V gene (reference sequence). The CDR3 sequence is CASSREGVAGTQYF. The CDR3 coding sequence is TGCGCCAGCAGCCGAGAGGGGGTAGCCGGGACCCAGTACTTC.

This clonotype was found a few times. DNA of the CDR3: TGCGCCAGCAGCTTTGAAGGGATGAGTCAGGAGACCCAGTACTTC. Translation gives CASSFEGMSQETQYF. The V gene is TRBV5-1, the J gene TRBJ2-5; D remains ambiguous. Per the germline V gene, CDR1 is SGHRS and CDR2 is YFSETQ. The CDR3 contains 15 residues. V lost 2 bases to trimming and J lost 5 bases, with 16 bases between them.

The chain uses TRBV7-9 and TRBJ1-2; 8 nucleotides agree with TRBD1. The CDR3 spans 13 residues. Germline lookup yields CDR1 SEHNR and CDR2 FQNEAQ (reference sequence). Germline trimming cut 6 bases from V and 4 bases from J; bases unmatched to any gene: 4. The CDR3 reads CASSQQGGYGYTF. The DNA for the CDR3 is TGTGCCAGCAGTCAACAGGGGGGCTATGGCTACACCTTC.

The chain joins TRBV7-9 to TRBJ2-3; the match to TRBD2 covers 14 bases. The CDR3 consists of 17 residues. Germline V gene lookup returns CDR1 SEHNR and CDR2 FQNEAQ (reference sequence). The trim removed 5 bases at V and 1 base at J, leaving 5 bases unmatched. The CDR3 loop is CASSPMGLAGGTDTQYF. CDR3 sequence (DNA): TGTGCCAGCAGCCCAATGGGACTAGCGGGGGGCACAGATACGCAGTATTTT.

This clonotype was counted ten times or more. The chain couples TRBV6-4 to TRBJ1-1; 10 nucleotides line up with TRBD1. The trim removed 0 bases at V and 6 bases at J, leaving 1 base unmatched. This CDR3 comprises 14 residues. Germline CDR1 reads MRHNA; CDR2 reads SNTAGT. CDR3 DNA: TGTGCCAGCAGTGACTCGACAGGGGGCTCTGAAGCTTTCTTT. Its protein product is CASSDSTGGSEAFF.

This chain links TRBV7-9 with TRBJ2-2, with 7 bases fitting TRBD2. CDR1 is SEHNR, CDR2 FQNEAQ, per germline (reference sequence). The CDR3 sequence is 15 residues long. Trimming at V came to 2 bases and at J to 4 bases, leaving 4 bases not matched to a gene. The CDR3 spells CASSLSAGATGELFF. In DNA, the CDR3 is TGTGCCAGCAGCTTATCCGCGGGAGCCACCGGGGAGCTGTTTTTT.

In its sample, this clonotype was seen many times. This chain joins TRBV10-3 and TRBJ1-5; D unresolved. Trimming removed 4 bases at V and 7 bases at J, with 14 bases between. The CDR3 runs 14 residues. Germline assignment: CDR1 ENHRY and CDR2 SYGVKD. CDR3 DNA sequence: TGTGCCATCAGTGTTAGACCGGGAGGACAGCCCCAGCATTTT. Protein: CAISVRPGGQPQHF.

The J gene is TRBJ2-3, the V gene TRBV6-2 or TRBV6-3, with 9 bases lining up with TRBD2. This CDR3 is 15 amino acids long. V dropped 7 bases and J dropped 1; count of bases not matched to a gene: 6. The germline V gene has CDR1 MNHEY and CDR2 SVGEGT. CDR3 loop: CASNGVAGGTDTQYF. Written as DNA, the CDR3 is TGTGCCAGCAATGGGGTAGCGGGGGGCACAGATACGCAGTATTTT.

This clonotype was seen a few times. In DNA, the CDR3 is TGCGCCAGCAGCCTTCAGGGGAAAGGAGAGACCCAGTACTTC. This gives the protein CASSLQGKGETQYF. V is TRBV5-1 and J is TRBJ2-5, with D maybe TRBD1 (6 bases). The CDR3 sequence is 14 residues long. Germline lookup yields CDR1 SGHRS and CDR2 YFSETQ. V was clipped by 4 bases and J by 4 bases, with 14 bases between them.

This clonotype was counted ten times or more. CDR3 region: CASSRGLAGVYEQFF. The CDR3 bases are TGTGCCAGCAGTCGGGGACTAGCGGGAGTCTATGAGCAGTTCTTC. The rearrangement links TRBV6-2 or TRBV6-3 to TRBJ2-1; 14 nucleotides line up with TRBD2. CDR1 and CDR2 from the germline V gene are MNHEY and SVGEGT. Unmatched junction bases numbered 5, after V lost 5 bases and J lost 8 bases. CDR3 length equals 15 residues.

This clonotype came up many times. The chain recombines TRBV6-2 or TRBV6-3 with TRBJ2-7; 9 bases line up with TRBD1. With V trimmed by 6 bases and J by 4 bases, 10 bases remained unmatched. Per germline, CDR1 MNHEY and CDR2 SVGEGT. The CDR3 has 15 residues. CDR3 DNA: TGTGCCAGCAGAAATCCCCCGGGACAGGGTTACGAGCAGTACTTC. As protein: CASRNPPGQGYEQYF.